These 3 T cell receptor beta chains were all obtained from the same sample, sequenced in a study of vaccination effects on CD4 cells after COVID-19 (dated 2022 in TCRdb). Receptor libraries were prepared by the immunoSEQ multiplex PCR assay. TCRdb stores this immuneACCESS table with in-frame sequences only. Part of the clones is absent; in the studies checked, under half of the shortfall reflects unresolved V genes, and no reason is known for the rest. In all, the sample holds about 73,000 clones, and 73% of those were seen once. Roughly 2.1% of the sample rests with the top ten. These receptors' targets are unknown. After less than 13 days of culture, CD4+ T cells were isolated with the EasySep CD4+ T cell isolation kit. Two doses of either the BNT162b2 or the mRNA-1273 mRNA SARS-CoV-2 vaccine were administered to participants. Sequences were derived from CD4+ T cells from PBMCs cultured without peptide, sampled after COVID-19 vaccination. Receptor source: a human donor who received a COVID-19 vaccine.

The chain has TRBV5-1 and TRBJ1-4, with D hard to call. CDR3 length: 14 residues. Deletions cut 6 bases from V and 5 bases from J, with 14 bases between. Germline loops: CDR1 SGHRS, CDR2 YFSETQ. CDR3 in amino acids: CASKLSLWNEKLFF. CDR3 nucleotide sequence: TGCGCCAGCAAGTTATCTTTGTGGAATGAAAAACTGTTTTTT. The full variable domain, its missing parts supplied by reference TRBV5-1 and TRBJ1-4, is KAGVTQTPRYLIKTRGQQVTLSCSPISGHRSVSWYQQTPGQGLQFLFEYFSETQRNKGNFPGRFSGRQFSNSRSEMNVSTLELGDSALYLCASKLSLWNEKLFFGSGTQLSVL.

This chain uses TRBV3-1 (or the pseudogene TRBV3-2) with TRBJ1-4; 7 nucleotides line up with TRBD1. V dropped 4 bases and J dropped 4; count of bases not matched to a gene: 6. Germline loops: CDR1 LGHDT, CDR2 YNNKEL (reference sequence). This CDR3 has 15 amino acids. The CDR3 is CASSLRTGFNEKLFF. CDR3 coding DNA: TGTGCCAGCAGCCTACGGACAGGTTTTAATGAAAAACTGTTTTTT.

The rearrangement links TRBV10-2 to TRBJ1-3, with D unresolved. V gave up 8 bases and J gave up 0 bases, with 8 bases separating them. Germline lookup yields CDR1 WSHSY and CDR2 SAAADI. CDR3 size: 13 residues. The DNA of the CDR3 is TGCGCCAGCTATACAGCCTCTGGAAACACCATATATTTT. Protein product: CASYTASGNTIYF.